This T cell receptor (beta chain) was recorded in a study of T cells in Graves' hyperthyroidism and ophthalmopathy. Study information: Prior to any treatment, at the point of initial diagnosis, peripheral blood was collected.

The authors took PBMCs from roughly 9.7 ml fresh peripheral blood. TCR beta CDR3 sequences were amplified from RNA transcripts. TCR CDR3 underwent first-round RT-PCR with the HTBI primer set. TCRdb processed the multiplex PCR reads anew with MiXCR; each CDR3 protein has one entry. The sample includes under 500,000 distinct CDR3 sequences, around an eighth of them seen just once. Turning to this clonotype: The antigen is undetermined.

Germline V lookup: CDR1 GTSNPN, CDR2 SVGIG (reference sequence). CDR3 length: 19 amino acids. General study findings and limits: Ophthalmopathy was predicted by the model a median of approximately six months ahead of onset. A model using 13 V-J features told ophthalmopathy apart from stable hyperthyroidism.

The gene calls are TRBV30 and TRBJ1-5, with no clear D. Material: blood. The TCR originated in a man aged 50 to 59 with Graves' ophthalmopathy. CDR3 in amino acids: CAPWIFRSEGTYSNQPQHF. Written as DNA, the CDR3 is TGTGCACCTTGGATCTTTCGGAGTGAAGGAACTTATAGCAATCAGCCCCAGCATTTT. The entire variable domain, with the rest obtained from reference TRBV30 and TRBJ1-5, is as follows: SQTIHQWPATLVQPVGSPLSLECTVEGTSNPNLYWYRQAAGRGLQLLFYSVGIGQISSEVPQNLSASRPQDRQFILSSKKLLLSDSGFYLCAPWIFRSEGTYSNQPQHFGDGTRLSIL.